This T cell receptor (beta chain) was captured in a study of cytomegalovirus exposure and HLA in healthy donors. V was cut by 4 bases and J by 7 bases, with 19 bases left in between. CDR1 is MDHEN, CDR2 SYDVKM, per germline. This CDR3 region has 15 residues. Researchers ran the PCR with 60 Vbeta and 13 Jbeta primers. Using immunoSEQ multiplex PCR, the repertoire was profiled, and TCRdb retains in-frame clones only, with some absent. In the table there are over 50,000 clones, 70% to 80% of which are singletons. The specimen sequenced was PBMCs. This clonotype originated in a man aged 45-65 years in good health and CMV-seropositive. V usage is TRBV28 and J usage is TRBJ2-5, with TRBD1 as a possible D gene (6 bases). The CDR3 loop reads CASSSTGSLEWTQYF. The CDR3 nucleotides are TGTGCCAGCAGTTCGACAGGTTCGCTTGAGTGGACCCAGTACTTC.